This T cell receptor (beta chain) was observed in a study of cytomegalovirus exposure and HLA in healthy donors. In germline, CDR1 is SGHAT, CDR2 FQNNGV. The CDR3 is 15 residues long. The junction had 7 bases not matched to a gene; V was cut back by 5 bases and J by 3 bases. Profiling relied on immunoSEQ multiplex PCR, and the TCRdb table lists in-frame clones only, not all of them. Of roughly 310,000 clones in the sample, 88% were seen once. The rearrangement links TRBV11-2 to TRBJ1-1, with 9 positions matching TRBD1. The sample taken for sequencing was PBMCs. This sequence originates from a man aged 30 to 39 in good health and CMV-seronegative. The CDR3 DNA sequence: TGTGCCAGCAGCCCTTCCGGGACAGGGTACACTGAAGCTTTCTTT. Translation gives CASSPSGTGYTEAFF.